This T cell receptor beta chain was sequenced for a study of regulatory T cells in long-lasting Graves disease. Study-wide results and limits: Compared with new cases, persistent Graves' patients showed reduced TCR diversity.

There are many counts of this clonotype. Its antigen is unidentified. Time point meaning: newly diagnosed GD, antithyroid drugs for less than 3 months. Generation of the TCR library employed RNA extracted from PBMCs. A blood draw put 8.5 to 10 milliliters of peripheral blood into EDTA tubes. The TCR beta library used iRepertoire HTBI primers with Arm-PCR amplification of CDR3. TCRdb analysed the multiplex PCR reads with MiXCR anew, one entry per CDR3 protein. The sample carries approximately 390,000 distinct CDR3 sequences, 15% to 20% recorded once. Trimming stripped 0 bases from V and 0 bases from J, with 8 bases between. The CDR3 has 15 amino acids. CDR1 and CDR2 from the germline V gene are SGHRS and YFSETQ. The same data also went into a second study, on T cells in Graves' hyperthyroidism and ophthalmopathy. That source reports: Ophthalmopathy got predicted by the model a median approximately 6 months before its onset.

The rearrangement joins TRBV5-1 to TRBJ2-3, with a weak D call TRBD2 (5 bases). The sample consisted of peripheral blood mononuclear cells (PBMCs), taken at new diagnosis, from a patient treated with antithyroid drugs. The receptor's source is a woman under 30 with Graves disease. The CDR3 loop is CASSLAGGSTDTQYF. The CDR3 nucleotides are TGCGCCAGCAGCTTGGCCGGCGGGAGCACAGATACGCAGTATTTT.